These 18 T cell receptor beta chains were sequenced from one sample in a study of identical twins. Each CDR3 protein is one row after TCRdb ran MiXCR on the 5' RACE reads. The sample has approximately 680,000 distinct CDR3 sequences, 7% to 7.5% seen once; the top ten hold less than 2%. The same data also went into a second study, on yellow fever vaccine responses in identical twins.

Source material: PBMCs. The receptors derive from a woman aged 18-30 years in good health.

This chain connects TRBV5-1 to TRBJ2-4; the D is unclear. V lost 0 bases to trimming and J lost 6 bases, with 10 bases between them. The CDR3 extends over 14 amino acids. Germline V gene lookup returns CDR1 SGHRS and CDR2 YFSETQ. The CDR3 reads CASSLAYGVNIQYF. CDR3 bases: TGCGCCAGCAGCTTGGCGTACGGAGTAAACATTCAGTACTTC. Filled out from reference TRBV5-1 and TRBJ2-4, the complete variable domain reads KAGVTQTPRYLIKTRGQQVTLSCSPISGHRSVSWYQQTPGQGLQFLFEYFSETQRNKGNFPGRFSGRQFSNSRSEMNVSTLELGDSALYLCASSLAYGVNIQYFGAGTRLSVL.

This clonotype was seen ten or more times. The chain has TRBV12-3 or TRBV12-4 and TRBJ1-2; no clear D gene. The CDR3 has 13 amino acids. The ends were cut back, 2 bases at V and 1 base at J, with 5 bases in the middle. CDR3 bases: TGTGCCAGCAGTTTATCATATAACTATGGCTACACCTTC. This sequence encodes CASSLSYNYGYTF.

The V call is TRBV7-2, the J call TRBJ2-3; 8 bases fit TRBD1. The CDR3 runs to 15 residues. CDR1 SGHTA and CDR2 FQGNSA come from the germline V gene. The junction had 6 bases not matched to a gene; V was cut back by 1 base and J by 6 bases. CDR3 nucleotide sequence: TGTGCCAGCAGCTTAGTCGCAGGGGGCTGGGATACGCAGTATTTT. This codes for CASSLVAGGWDTQYF.

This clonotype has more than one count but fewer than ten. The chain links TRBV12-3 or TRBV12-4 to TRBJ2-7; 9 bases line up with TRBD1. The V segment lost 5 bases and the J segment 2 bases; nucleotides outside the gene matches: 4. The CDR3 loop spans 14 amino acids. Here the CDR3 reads CASSHWTGAYEQYF. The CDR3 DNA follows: TGTGCCAGCAGTCATTGGACAGGGGCCTACGAGCAGTACTTC.

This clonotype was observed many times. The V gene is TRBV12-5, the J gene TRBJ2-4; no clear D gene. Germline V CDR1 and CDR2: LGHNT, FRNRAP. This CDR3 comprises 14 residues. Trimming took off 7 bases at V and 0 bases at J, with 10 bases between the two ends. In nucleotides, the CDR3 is TGTGCTAGTGCTAGGGCACTAGCCAAAAACATTCAGTACTTC. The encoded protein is CASARALAKNIQYF.

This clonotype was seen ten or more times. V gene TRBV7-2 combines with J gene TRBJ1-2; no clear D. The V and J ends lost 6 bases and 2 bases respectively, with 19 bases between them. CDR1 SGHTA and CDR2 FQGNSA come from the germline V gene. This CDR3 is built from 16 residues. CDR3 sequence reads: CASSLRSGSANYGYTF. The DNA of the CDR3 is TGTGCCAGCAGTCTTAGGTCCGGCAGCGCCAACTATGGCTACACCTTC.

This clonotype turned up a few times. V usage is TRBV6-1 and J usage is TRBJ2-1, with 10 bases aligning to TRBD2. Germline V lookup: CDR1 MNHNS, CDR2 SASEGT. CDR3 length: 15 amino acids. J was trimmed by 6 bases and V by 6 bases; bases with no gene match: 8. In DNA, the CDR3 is TGTGCCAGCAGAAAAGGGACTAGCGAACTCAATGAGCAGTTCTTC. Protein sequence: CASRKGTSELNEQFF.

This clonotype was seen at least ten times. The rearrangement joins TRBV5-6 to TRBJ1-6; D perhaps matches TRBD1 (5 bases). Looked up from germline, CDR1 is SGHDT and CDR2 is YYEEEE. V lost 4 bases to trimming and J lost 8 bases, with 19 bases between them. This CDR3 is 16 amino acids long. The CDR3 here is CASSIGVGAGDSPLHF. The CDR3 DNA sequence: TGTGCCAGCAGCATCGGTGTAGGGGCGGGGGATTCACCCCTCCACTTT. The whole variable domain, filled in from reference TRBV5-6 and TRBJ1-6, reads DAGVTQSPTHLIKTRGQQVTLRCSPKSGHDTVSWYQQALGQGPQFIFQYYEEEERQRGNFPDRFSGHQFPNYSSELNVNALLLGDSALYLCASSIGVGAGDSPLHFGNGTRLTVT.

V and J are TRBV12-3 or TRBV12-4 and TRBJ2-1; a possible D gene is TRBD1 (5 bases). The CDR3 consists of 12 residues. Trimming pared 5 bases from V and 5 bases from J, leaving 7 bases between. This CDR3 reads CASSNRNNEQFF. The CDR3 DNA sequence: TGTGCCAGCAGTAACAGGAACAATGAGCAGTTCTTC.

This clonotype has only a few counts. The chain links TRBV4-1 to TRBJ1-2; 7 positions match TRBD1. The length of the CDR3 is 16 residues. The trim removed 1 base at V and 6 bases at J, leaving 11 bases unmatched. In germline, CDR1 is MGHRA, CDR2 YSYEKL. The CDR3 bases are TGCGCCAGCAGCCAAGCCCCTCGGACAGGAATCAATGGCTACACCTTC. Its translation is CASSQAPRTGINGYTF.

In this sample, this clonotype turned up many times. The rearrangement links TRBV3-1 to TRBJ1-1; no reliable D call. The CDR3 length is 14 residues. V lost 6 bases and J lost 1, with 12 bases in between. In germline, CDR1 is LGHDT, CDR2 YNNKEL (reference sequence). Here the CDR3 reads CASSHRHWNTEAFF. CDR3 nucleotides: TGTGCCAGCAGTCACCGCCACTGGAACACTGAAGCTTTCTTT.

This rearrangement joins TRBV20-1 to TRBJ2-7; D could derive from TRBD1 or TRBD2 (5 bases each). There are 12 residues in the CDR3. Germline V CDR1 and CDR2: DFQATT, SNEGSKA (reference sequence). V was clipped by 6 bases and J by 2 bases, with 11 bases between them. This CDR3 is CSAEGRPYEQYF. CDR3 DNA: TGCAGTGCAGAGGGACGCCCCTACGAGCAGTACTTC.

The CDR3 spells CSARATVGVGTEAFF. Here the CDR3 DNA reads TGCAGTGCTAGAGCTACCGTGGGGGTTGGCACTGAAGCTTTCTTT. The rearrangement links TRBV20-1 to TRBJ1-1, with D possibly matching TRBD1 (5 bases). Trimming left V 1 base short and J 4 bases short, with 16 bases between. Germline V lookup: CDR1 DFQATT, CDR2 SNEGSKA (reference sequence). The length of the CDR3 is 15 residues.

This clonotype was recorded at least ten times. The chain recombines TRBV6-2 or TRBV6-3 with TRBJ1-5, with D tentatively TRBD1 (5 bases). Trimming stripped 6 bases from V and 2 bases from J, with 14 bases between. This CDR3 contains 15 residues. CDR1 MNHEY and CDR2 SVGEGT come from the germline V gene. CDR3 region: CASRPQGPGNQPQHF. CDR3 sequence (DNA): TGTGCCAGCAGACCTCAGGGACCGGGCAATCAGCCCCAGCATTTT.

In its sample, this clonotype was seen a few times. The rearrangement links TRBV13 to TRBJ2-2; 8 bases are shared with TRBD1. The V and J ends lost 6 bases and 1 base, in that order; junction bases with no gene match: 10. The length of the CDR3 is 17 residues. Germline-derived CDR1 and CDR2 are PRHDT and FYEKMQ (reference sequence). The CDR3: CASRPNYGTGNTGELFF. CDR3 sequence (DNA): TGTGCCAGCAGGCCTAATTACGGGACAGGGAACACCGGGGAGCTGTTTTTT. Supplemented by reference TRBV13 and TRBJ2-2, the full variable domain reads AAGVIQSPRHLIKEKRETATLKCYPIPRHDTVYWYQQGPGQDPQFLISFYEKMQSDKGSIPDRFSAQQFSDYHSELNMSSLELGDSALYFCASRPNYGTGNTGELFFGEGSRLTVL.

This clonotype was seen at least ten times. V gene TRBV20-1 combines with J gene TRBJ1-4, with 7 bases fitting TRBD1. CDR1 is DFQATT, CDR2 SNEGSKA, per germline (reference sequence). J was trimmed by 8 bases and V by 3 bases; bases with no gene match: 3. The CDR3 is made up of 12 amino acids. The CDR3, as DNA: TGCAGTGCTAGGTGGGACAGCGAAAAACTGTTTTTT. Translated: CSARWDSEKLFF.

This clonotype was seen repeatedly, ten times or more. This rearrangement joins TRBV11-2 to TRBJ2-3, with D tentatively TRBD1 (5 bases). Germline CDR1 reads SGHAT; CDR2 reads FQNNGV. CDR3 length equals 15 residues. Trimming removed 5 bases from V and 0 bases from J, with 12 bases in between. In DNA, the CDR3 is TGTGCCAGCAGCCCCCGCAGGGAAAGCACAGATACGCAGTATTTT. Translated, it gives CASSPRRESTDTQYF.

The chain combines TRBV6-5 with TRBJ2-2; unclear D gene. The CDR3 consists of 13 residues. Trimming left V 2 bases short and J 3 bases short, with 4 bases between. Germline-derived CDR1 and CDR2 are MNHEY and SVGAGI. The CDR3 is CASSYRHTGELFF. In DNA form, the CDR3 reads TGTGCCAGCAGTTACCGACACACCGGGGAGCTGTTTTTT.